This T cell receptor (beta chain) was captured by sequencing in a study of blood T cell repertoires in COVID-19. This table comes from immunoSEQ multiplex PCR, and its TCRdb copy is limited to in-frame clones, with some not included. The sample gives 95,000 to 150,000 clones, 65% to 90% of which show up once; 25% to 30% is in the top ten. This clone has only one observation. The germline V gene has CDR1 LNHDA and CDR2 SQIVND (reference sequence). V lost 4 bases and J lost 5; bases outside the gene matches: 4. The CDR3 covers 14 residues. The sequenced material came from peripheral blood. This sequence originates from a woman aged 80 or over with acute or convalescent COVID-19. The chain links TRBV19 to TRBJ1-5; 8 nucleotides line up with TRBD1. CDR3 sequence: CASSRTGYDQPQHF. The DNA for the CDR3 is TGTGCCAGTAGTAGGACAGGGTACGATCAGCCCCAGCATTTT.